These 28 T cell receptor beta chains share one sample of origin, sequenced in a study of T cell repertoires in cytomegalovirus infection. TCRdb processed the reads anew with MiXCR; each CDR3 protein has one entry. The table has approximately 500,000 distinct CDR3 sequences, roughly a third seen once. These receptors have no known antigen. Source: cultured PBMCs, taken from culture after CMV antigen stimulation. The source of these receptors is a human donor in good health (CMV status not recorded). Some clones in this sample may be carry-over from other donors' samples.

This clonotype was seen many times. This chain connects TRBV20-1 to TRBJ2-1; 11 bases are shared with TRBD2. CDR3 size: 13 residues. V dropped 8 bases and J dropped 3; count of bases not matched to a gene: 3. Germline CDR1 DFQATT, CDR2 SNEGSKA (reference sequence). The CDR3 spells CSPGTSGYNEQFF. The DNA for the CDR3 is TGCAGTCCCGGGACTAGCGGCTACAATGAGCAGTTCTTC.

The CDR3 coding sequence is TGCAGCGGGACGGAAAACGCTGAAGCTTTCTTT. This sequence encodes CSGTENAEAFF. V gene TRBV29-1 combines with J gene TRBJ1-1; D remains unclear. The length of the CDR3 is 11 residues. V lost 7 bases and J 6 bases, leaving 12 bases between the germline ends. Germline V gene lookup returns CDR1 SQVTM and CDR2 ANQGSEA.

The sample holds a few counts of this clonotype. The chain has TRBV19 and TRBJ1-5; tentative D call: TRBD1 (5 bases). Germline V lookup: CDR1 LNHDA, CDR2 SQIVND (reference sequence). Trimming shortened V by 7 bases and J by 0 bases, and 13 bases separated the two germline ends. The CDR3 contains 15 residues. CDR3: CASTGGDYSNQPQHF. DNA for the CDR3: TGTGCCAGTACGGGAGGGGATTATAGCAATCAGCCCCAGCATTTT.

This chain uses TRBV4-1 with TRBJ2-7; weak D call: TRBD1 (6 bases). The CDR3 loop spans 15 amino acids. The germline gives CDR1 MGHRA, CDR2 YSYEKL. The V end lost 0 bases, the J end lost 6 bases, and 15 bases lay between the germline ends. CDR3 in amino acids: CASSQDLQGFREQYF. Written as DNA, the CDR3 is TGCGCCAGCAGCCAAGATTTGCAGGGGTTCCGCGAGCAGTACTTC.

V gene TRBV11-2 combines with J gene TRBJ1-6; the D is unclear. V dropped 5 bases and J dropped 7 bases, with 9 bases sitting between them. In germline, CDR1 is SGHAT, CDR2 FQNNGV. The CDR3 extends over 13 amino acids. CDR3 region: CASSPRANSPLHF. The CDR3 bases are TGTGCCAGCAGCCCCCGGGCCAATTCACCCCTCCACTTT. Variable domain in full (rest from reference TRBV11-2 and TRBJ1-6): EAGVAQSPRYKIIEKRQSVAFWCNPISGHATLYWYQQILGQGPKLLIQFQNNGVVDDSQLPKDRFSAERLKGVDSTLKIQPAKLEDSAVYLCASSPRANSPLHFGNGTRLTVT.

This chain uses TRBV6-1 with TRBJ2-7; TRBD1 might be the D (5 bases). The CDR3 runs to 13 residues. Between the trimmed V and J ends, which lost 3 bases and 0 bases, there was a span of 6 bases. Per germline, CDR1 MNHNS and CDR2 SASEGT. CDR3 coding DNA: TGTGCCAGCAGTGACAGGGTCTCCTACGAGCAGTACTTC. Its protein product is CASSDRVSYEQYF.

The chain recombines TRBV11-2 with TRBJ2-3, with TRBD2 matching 12 bases. The CDR3 extends over 16 amino acids. The J segment lost 2 bases and the V segment lost 5 bases, leaving 5 bases of the junction unmatched. CDR1 SGHAT and CDR2 FQNNGV come from the germline V gene. CDR3 region: CASSEGTSGHTDTQYF. CDR3 coding DNA: TGTGCCAGCAGCGAAGGGACTAGCGGGCACACAGATACGCAGTATTTT.

The chain links TRBV7-2 to TRBJ1-1; 7 nucleotides match TRBD1. V shed 5 bases, J shed 5 bases, and the junction held 17 bases outside the gene matches. Germline loops: CDR1 SGHTA, CDR2 FQGNSA. The CDR3 spans 17 residues. The CDR3 region has the DNA TGTGCCAGCAGCCCCCCCCCTCAGGGGGTCAAGTGGACTGAAGCTTTCTTT. This sequence encodes CASSPPPQGVKWTEAFF.

The rearrangement links TRBV5-1 to TRBJ2-5, with TRBD1 matching over 9 bases. This CDR3 region has 15 residues. With V trimmed by 4 bases and J by 0 bases, 4 bases remained unmatched. CDR1 and CDR2 from the germline V gene are SGHRS and YFSETQ. DNA for the CDR3: TGCGCCAGCAGCCTCGACAGGGGGAACCAAGAGACCCAGTACTTC. As protein: CASSLDRGNQETQYF.

The DNA for the CDR3 is TGCGCCAGCAGCCAAGATCTGGGGCTAGCGGAGCAGTACGTC. Translation gives CASSQDLGLAEQYV. The rearrangement uses TRBV4-1 and TRBJ2-7, with D maybe TRBD2 (6 bases). This CDR3 is 14 amino acids long. Trimming cost V 0 bases and J 7 bases, with 13 bases left between them. Germline assignment: CDR1 MGHRA and CDR2 YSYEKL.

In its sample, this clonotype was seen a few times. This chain links TRBV12-5 with TRBJ2-2; no clear D gene. Germline CDR1 and CDR2: LGHNT and FRNRAP. Deletions cut 0 bases from V and 0 bases from J, with 8 bases between. The CDR3 runs to 16 residues. The CDR3 protein is CASGLVLGTNTGELFF. The CDR3 region has the DNA TGTGCTAGTGGTTTGGTACTGGGCACGAACACCGGGGAGCTGTTTTTT.

The chain recombines TRBV18 with TRBJ2-1, with a tentative D call TRBD2 (6 bases). Germline values: CDR1 KGHSH, CDR2 LQKENI. The CDR3 spans 15 residues. Trimming stripped 8 bases from V and 0 bases from J, with 14 bases between. CDR3 in amino acids: CASPGVISSYNEQFF. In nucleotides, the CDR3 is TGTGCCAGCCCGGGGGTAATCAGCTCCTACAATGAGCAGTTCTTC.

The J gene is TRBJ1-2, the V gene TRBV7-2; D is unresolved. The ends were cut back, 5 bases at V and 5 bases at J, with 12 bases in the middle. The CDR3 has 13 residues. Germline V gene data show CDR1 as SGHTA and CDR2 as FQGNSA. The CDR3 loop reads CASSPYPGYGYTF. CDR3 nucleotides: TGTGCCAGCAGCCCCTATCCGGGTTATGGCTACACCTTC. Full variable domain (remainder filled in from reference TRBV7-2 and TRBJ1-2): GAGVSQSPSNKVTEKGKDVELRCDPISGHTALYWYRQSLGQGLEFLIYFQGNSAPDKSGLPSDRFSAERTGGSVSTLTIQRTQQEDSAVYLCASSPYPGYGYTFGSGTRLTVV.

This clonotype showed up many times. The V gene is TRBV24-1, the J gene TRBJ1-5, with TRBD1 as a possible D gene (6 bases). The length of the CDR3 is 17 residues. Trimming removed 4 bases at V and 1 base at J, with 16 bases between. Germline V gives CDR1 KGHDR, CDR2 SFDVKD. This CDR3 reads CATSDPTDSMSNQPQHF. For the CDR3, the DNA is TGTGCCACCAGTGACCCTACGGACAGTATGAGCAATCAGCCCCAGCATTTT.

This clonotype was counted only a few times. The chain couples TRBV28 to TRBJ2-2; 8 bases agree with TRBD2. This CDR3 is built from 14 residues. V shed 4 bases, J shed 7 bases, and the junction held 5 bases outside the gene matches. The germline gives CDR1 MDHEN, CDR2 SYDVKM. The CDR3 reads CASSWKREHGELFF. CDR3 DNA: TGTGCCAGCAGTTGGAAGCGGGAGCACGGGGAGCTGTTTTTT.

This clonotype was counted between two and nine times. The rearrangement links TRBV12-3 or TRBV12-4 to TRBJ1-2, with D possibly being TRBD1 (5 bases). V dropped 5 bases and J dropped 8 bases, with 15 bases sitting between them. The CDR3 sequence is 13 residues long. CDR3: CASSHRDSLGYTF. The CDR3 bases are TGTGCCAGCAGTCACAGAGACAGTCTAGGCTACACCTTC.

This clonotype has a handful of counts. This sequence joins TRBV19 and TRBJ2-7; D is uncertain. Trimming left V 6 bases short and J 0 bases short, with 15 bases between. Germline assignment: CDR1 LNHDA and CDR2 SQIVND (reference sequence). This CDR3 region has 15 residues. In DNA, the CDR3 is TGTGCCAGTAGCCCTGCGGCGGAGAGCTCCTACGAGCAGTACTTC. It is translated as CASSPAAESSYEQYF.

This clonotype was picked up a small number of times. J is TRBJ2-1 and V is TRBV29-1, with 12 bases that match TRBD2. V lost 1 base and J lost 7; bases outside the gene matches: 11. CDR1 is SQVTM and CDR2 is ANQGSEA in the germline V gene. This CDR3 has 17 amino acids. CDR3 amino acids: CSVEVLAGGGVKNEQFF. CDR3 DNA sequence: TGCAGCGTTGAAGTCCTAGCGGGAGGGGGAGTAAAAAATGAGCAGTTCTTC.

This clonotype came up many times. This chain joins TRBV7-2 and TRBJ1-5, with TRBD1 matching over 8 bases. Trimming took 1 base from V and 0 from J; bases not matched to a gene: 8. The CDR3 runs 18 residues. Germline V gene data show CDR1 as SGHTA and CDR2 as FQGNSA. CDR3 sequence: CASSLGPGTGFSNQPQHF. CDR3 bases: TGTGCCAGCAGCTTAGGTCCCGGGACAGGATTTAGCAATCAGCCCCAGCATTTT.

The chain recombines TRBV29-1 with TRBJ2-3, with unresolved D. Trimming removed 1 base from V and 4 bases from J, with 9 bases in between. This CDR3 is built from 13 residues. Germline V gives CDR1 SQVTM, CDR2 ANQGSEA. CDR3 amino acids: CSVEGVRADTQYF. CDR3 coding DNA: TGCAGCGTTGAAGGAGTACGGGCAGATACGCAGTATTTT.

The V gene is TRBV7-2, the J gene TRBJ2-3; the D gene could be TRBD1 or TRBD2 (6 bases each). Trimming shortened V by 4 bases and J by 4 bases, and 12 bases separated the two germline ends. This CDR3 comprises 14 residues. Per the germline V gene, CDR1 is SGHTA and CDR2 is FQGNSA. The CDR3 is CASSSFGGPDTQYF. In DNA, the CDR3 is TGTGCCAGCAGCTCCTTTGGGGGGCCAGATACGCAGTATTTT. The whole variable domain, filled in from reference TRBV7-2 and TRBJ2-3, reads GAGVSQSPSNKVTEKGKDVELRCDPISGHTALYWYRQSLGQGLEFLIYFQGNSAPDKSGLPSDRFSAERTGGSVSTLTIQRTQQEDSAVYLCASSSFGGPDTQYFGPGTRLTVL.

The chain carries TRBV7-9 and TRBJ2-1; TRBD2 might be the D (5 bases). V gave up 5 bases and J gave up 1 base, with 18 bases separating them. The CDR3 length is 17 residues. Germline lookup yields CDR1 SEHNR and CDR2 FQNEAQ (reference sequence). The CDR3 sequence: CASSPRAAVLSYNEQFF. The DNA for the CDR3 is TGTGCCAGCAGCCCCCGGGCAGCGGTTTTGTCCTACAATGAGCAGTTCTTC.

This clonotype appeared a few times. The rearrangement joins TRBV24-1 to TRBJ2-1; D is ambiguous. The CDR3 is 14 residues long. CDR1 and CDR2 from the germline V gene are KGHDR and SFDVKD. V was shortened by 11 bases and J by 1 base, with 14 bases between the two germline ends. CDR3 in amino acids: CAIEKAGSYNEQFF. As DNA, the CDR3 is TGTGCCATCGAAAAGGCAGGTTCCTACAATGAGCAGTTCTTC.

This clonotype has more than one count but fewer than ten. This sequence joins TRBV4-3 and TRBJ1-6; tentatively, D is TRBD1 (5 bases). CDR3 length equals 15 residues. The V gene's germline CDR1 is LGHNA and CDR2 YSLEER. Trimming pared 0 bases from V and 7 bases from J, leaving 10 bases between. CDR3 region: CASSQETGVNSPLHF. The CDR3, as DNA: TGCGCCAGCAGCCAAGAAACGGGGGTAAATTCACCCCTCCACTTT.

This chain uses TRBV10-3 with TRBJ2-7; 11 bases match TRBD1. The V gene end was trimmed by 10 bases and the J gene end by 5 bases; junction bases not matched to a gene: 7. The length of the CDR3 is 13 residues. The germline gives CDR1 ENHRY, CDR2 SYGVKD. CDR3 sequence (DNA): TGTGCCACCCGAGGACAGGGGGCCGACGAGCAGTACGTC. Protein product: CATRGQGADEQYV.

The chain combines TRBV15 with TRBJ2-7; possibly TRBD1 or TRBD2 for D (6 bases each). Germline V gives CDR1 LNHNV, CDR2 YYDKDF (reference sequence). Trimming shortened V by 3 bases and J by 2 bases, and 14 bases separated the two germline ends. CDR3 size: 15 residues. CDR3 nucleotides: TGTGCCACCAGCAGTGGGGGGCAGTCCGCCTACGAGCAGTACTTC. Translated, it gives CATSSGGQSAYEQYF.

The rearrangement joins TRBV7-6 to TRBJ2-7; D possibly corresponds to TRBD1 (7 bases). Per the germline V gene, CDR1 is SGHVS and CDR2 is FNYEAQ. The CDR3 is 13 amino acids. Between the trimmed V and J ends, which lost 4 bases and 2 bases, there was a span of 9 bases. CDR3 sequence (DNA): TGTGCCAGCAGCTCAGGGGGGACCTACGAGCAGTACTTC. This encodes CASSSGGTYEQYF.

This clonotype was seen a few times. This rearrangement joins TRBV6-2 or TRBV6-3 to TRBJ1-5; D is unresolved. Per germline, CDR1 MNHEY and CDR2 SVGEGT. The CDR3 length is 16 residues. The V and J ends lost 4 bases and 0 bases respectively, with 13 bases between them. The CDR3, as DNA: TGTGCCAGCAGTTCGTCGAGATCATATAGCAATCAGCCCCAGCATTTT. Its translation: CASSSSRSYSNQPQHF.